Each of the 15 T cell receptor beta chains below was sequenced from the same sample in a study of T cell responses to AZD1222 COVID-19 vaccine. Produced via immunoSEQ multiplex PCR; TCRdb's table is partial and in-frame only. The data hold around 130,000 clones, with approximately 94% observed a single time. The sequencing here drew on peripheral blood, taken on day 0 of AZD1222 vaccination. The receptors were gathered from an adult in good health.

In its sample, this clone is medium-sized. The genes are TRBV7-6 and TRBJ2-7; TRBD2 aligns across 13 bases. Germline CDR1 reads SGHVS; CDR2 reads FNYEAQ. The CDR3 totals 15 residues. The J segment lost 6 bases and the V segment lost 4 bases, leaving 6 bases of the junction unmatched. CDR3 residues: CASSSWTSGSGEQYF. Here the CDR3 DNA reads TGTGCCAGCAGCTCGTGGACTAGCGGGAGCGGCGAGCAGTACTTC.

This chain joins TRBV7-7 and TRBJ2-3; D is perhaps TRBD1 or TRBD2 (5 bases each). In germline, CDR1 is SSHAT, CDR2 FNYEAQ (reference sequence). Deletions cut 5 bases from V and 3 bases from J, with 15 bases between. The CDR3 sequence is 15 residues long. CDR3 protein: CASSPGPQATDTQYF. The CDR3 nucleotides read TGTGCCAGCAGCCCGGGACCCCAGGCGACAGATACGCAGTATTTT.

This sequence joins TRBV5-1 and TRBJ2-3, with 11 bases matching TRBD2. CDR3 size: 16 residues. J lost 1 base, V lost 4 bases, and 5 bases had no gene match. CDR1 is SGHRS, CDR2 YFSETQ, per germline. The DNA of the CDR3 is TGCGCCAGCAGCCCTAGCGGGAGGTCTGGCACAGATACGCAGTATTTT. Amino acid sequence: CASSPSGRSGTDTQYF.

This rearrangement joins TRBV11-2 to TRBJ1-2; D may be TRBD1 (5 bases). Trimming left V 6 bases short and J 2 bases short, with 22 bases between. This CDR3 has 17 amino acids. CDR1 SGHAT and CDR2 FQNNGV come from the germline V gene. CDR3 DNA sequence: TGTGCCAGCAGACCCGGACCTCAATGGGGGGTAAACTATGGCTACACCTTC. Its translation: CASRPGPQWGVNYGYTF.

CDR3 amino acids: CASSTPPPQTGIENIQYF. CDR3 bases: TGTGCCAGTAGTACCCCTCCCCCGCAGACAGGGATCGAAAACATTCAGTACTTC. The chain joins TRBV19 to TRBJ2-4; TRBD1 matches at 7 bases. This CDR3 contains 18 residues. Trimming took 4 bases from V and 5 from J; bases not matched to a gene: 17. The germline CDR1 and CDR2 sequences are LNHDA and SQIVND (reference sequence). Full variable domain (outside the CDR3, taken from reference TRBV19 and TRBJ2-4): DGGITQSPKYLFRKEGQNVTLSCEQNLNHDAMYWYRQDPGQGLRLIYYSQIVNDFQKGDIAEGYSVSREKKESFPLTVTSAQKNPTAFYLCASSTPPPQTGIENIQYFGAGTRLSVL.

The V and J genes are TRBV6-8 and TRBJ1-2; D perhaps matches TRBD1 (5 bases). V was trimmed by 10 bases and J by 1 base, leaving 13 bases between them. This CDR3 has 13 residues. Germline assignment: CDR1 MNHGY and CDR2 SAAAGT. The CDR3 sequence: CANPTAHNYGYTF. In DNA, the CDR3 is TGTGCCAACCCGACAGCTCATAACTATGGCTACACCTTC.

The J gene is TRBJ2-3, the V gene TRBV6-5; D unresolved. Trimming cost V 2 bases and J 2 bases, with 8 bases left between them. The CDR3 runs to 14 residues. Germline V gene lookup returns CDR1 MNHEY and CDR2 SVGAGI. DNA for the CDR3: TGTGCCAGCAGTTACGGGGTACCCACAGATACGCAGTATTTT. Protein product: CASSYGVPTDTQYF.

The chain carries TRBV7-6 and TRBJ2-1; possible D gene TRBD2, 6 bases. The CDR3 is 16 amino acids. CDR1 is SGHVS, CDR2 FNYEAQ, per germline. Trimming removed 1 base from V and 9 bases from J, with 19 bases in between. CDR3 amino acids: CASSLVGTPANSEQFF. The DNA of the CDR3 is TGTGCCAGCAGCTTAGTGGGGACTCCCGCCAATAGTGAGCAGTTCTTC.

CDR3 DNA: TGTGCCAGCAGCCAAGCAGCGGGCGGTGAAGCTTTCTTT. As protein: CASSQAAGGEAFF. This sequence joins TRBV3-1 (or the pseudogene TRBV3-2) and TRBJ1-1; D ambiguous. Per the germline V gene, CDR1 is LGHDT and CDR2 is YNNKEL (reference sequence). V lost 1 base to trimming and J lost 7 bases, with 10 bases between them. This CDR3 has 13 residues.

This clone was found once. V gene TRBV11-2 combines with J gene TRBJ2-4; the D gene could be TRBD1 or TRBD2 (5 bases each). V lost 4 bases and J 7 bases, leaving 8 bases between the germline ends. This CDR3 is built from 12 residues. Per the germline V gene, CDR1 is SGHAT and CDR2 is FQNNGV. CDR3 bases: TGTGCCAGCAGCTCCGGGGCTAACATTCAGTACTTC. As protein: CASSSGANIQYF.

This chain links TRBV7-6 with TRBJ2-2, with unresolved D. The CDR3 loop spans 14 amino acids. CDR1 is SGHVS and CDR2 is FNYEAQ in the germline V gene. The ends were cut back, 2 bases at V and 7 bases at J, with 11 bases in the middle. The CDR3 spells CASSLMTWDGELFF. CDR3 in DNA: TGTGCCAGCAGCTTAATGACTTGGGACGGGGAGCTGTTTTTT.

This chain joins TRBV11-2 and TRBJ2-7; D not resolved. The CDR3 contains 11 residues. V dropped 5 bases and J dropped 4 bases, with 6 bases sitting between them. Looked up from germline, CDR1 is SGHAT and CDR2 is FQNNGV. This CDR3 reads CASSPRYEQYF. The CDR3 bases are TGTGCCAGCAGCCCTCGTTACGAGCAGTACTTC.

The chain uses TRBV7-9 and TRBJ1-5; a weak D match, TRBD1 (6 bases). The V end was cut by 1 base, the J end by 9 bases, with 13 bases between. Looked up from germline, CDR1 is SEHNR and CDR2 is FQNEAQ (reference sequence). The CDR3 is 14 amino acids. This CDR3 is CASSLDTAGAPQHF. As DNA, the CDR3 is TGTGCCAGCAGCTTAGACACGGCGGGGGCGCCCCAGCATTTT.

V is TRBV28 and J is TRBJ2-1; 9 nucleotides agree with TRBD1. This CDR3 has 15 amino acids. Germline lookup yields CDR1 MDHEN and CDR2 SYDVKM. V was clipped by 2 bases and J by 3 bases; unmatched bases: 2. CDR3 in amino acids: CASSLGTGIYNEQFF. As DNA, the CDR3 is TGTGCCAGCAGTTTAGGGACAGGGATCTACAATGAGCAGTTCTTC.

The chain combines TRBV1 with TRBJ1-4. TRBV1 is a recognized pseudogene. The CDR3 spans 12 residues. The DNA for the CDR3 is TGCACCAGCAGCCAAGATAGCGAAAAACTGTTTTTT. Protein product: CTSSQDSEKLFF.